There are a few counts of the clone carrying this TCR beta chain. Germline CDR1 MDHEN, CDR2 SYDVKM. Trimming pared 6 bases from V and 5 bases from J, leaving 16 bases between. This CDR3 is 14 amino acids long. Per the study methods: Reference gene primer amplification gave nucleated cell count estimates. Clones were sequenced by immunoSEQ multiplex PCR, and TCRdb holds only the in-frame ones, with some missing. V and J calls and clone size come straight from that table; D and trimming were deduced from the DNA. The sample contains over 250,000 clones, approximately 89% of which appear only once. These data originate in a study of blood T cell repertoires in COVID-19. Overall study: There were acute and convalescent COVID-19 samples, and they came from the United States, Italy and Spain. T cells, B-cell-depleted T cells, or PBMCs supplied cDNA or gDNA.

This clonotype was obtained from a woman aged 55-69 years with acute or convalescent COVID-19. V is TRBV28 and J is TRBJ1-1; TRBD1 might be the D (5 bases). The sample consisted of peripheral blood. The CDR3 bases are TGTGCCAGCAGCTCCCATGGAGGGGAAACTGAAGCTTTCTTT. Residues: CASSSHGGETEAFF.